These 27 T cell receptor beta chains were all obtained from the same sample, sequenced in a study of early stage breast cancer tumors. Sequenced by immunoSEQ multiplex PCR; TCRdb stores in-frame clones only, minus some. Among 45,000 to 60,000 clones, roughly 83% were seen once, and the ten largest hold under 1.5%. The source material was blood. The receptors here all came from a person in their fifties with breast cancer.

The V call is TRBV19, the J call TRBJ2-7; 11 nucleotides align to TRBD2. The length of the CDR3 is 14 residues. Germline CDR1 reads LNHDA; CDR2 reads SQIVND (reference sequence). V lost 5 bases, J lost 3 bases, and 3 bases stayed unmatched. The CDR3 sequence: CASSRGLADYEQYF. In nucleotides, the CDR3 is TGTGCCAGTAGTCGGGGACTAGCGGACTACGAGCAGTACTTC.

The V call is TRBV6-5, the J call TRBJ1-5; D perhaps matches TRBD1 (5 bases). The CDR3 is 13 amino acids. Trimming took 5 bases from V and 6 from J, leaving 11 bases between them. The germline V gene encodes CDR1 MNHEY and CDR2 SVGAGI. CDR3 loop: CASSARGGQPQHF. The CDR3 DNA sequence: TGTGCCAGCAGTGCAAGGGGAGGTCAGCCCCAGCATTTT.

The CDR3 DNA is TGCGCCAGCAGTAGCGGGAGGGGAGGAGAGACCCAGTACTTC. As protein: CASSSGRGGETQYF. The V gene is TRBV10-1, the J gene TRBJ2-5; 10 nucleotides agree with TRBD2. CDR1 WNHNN and CDR2 SYGVQD come from the germline V gene (reference sequence). Trimming cost V 5 bases and J 4 bases; bases outside gene matches: 4. The CDR3 extends over 14 amino acids.

The J gene is TRBJ2-2, the V gene TRBV19; D is unclear. This CDR3 region has 13 residues. Trimming left V 6 bases short and J 3 bases short, with 8 bases between. From germline, CDR1 is LNHDA and CDR2 SQIVND (reference sequence). The DNA for the CDR3 is TGTGCCAGTAGGATCAGAGACACCGGGGAGCTGTTTTTT. It is translated as CASRIRDTGELFF. The full variable domain, its missing parts supplied by reference TRBV19 and TRBJ2-2, is DGGITQSPKYLFRKEGQNVTLSCEQNLNHDAMYWYRQDPGQGLRLIYYSQIVNDFQKGDIAEGYSVSREKKESFPLTVTSAQKNPTAFYLCASRIRDTGELFFGEGSRLTVL.

The chain joins TRBV7-2 to TRBJ1-1; tentatively, D is TRBD1 (6 bases). In germline, CDR1 is SGHTA, CDR2 FQGNSA. The CDR3 sequence is 16 residues long. V was pared by 5 bases and J by 1 base, with 17 bases between. This CDR3 is CASSRGLGGSNTEAFF. In nucleotides, the CDR3 is TGTGCCAGCAGCCGAGGTCTGGGGGGCTCGAACACTGAAGCTTTCTTT. The full variable domain, completed using reference TRBV7-2 and TRBJ1-1, is GAGVSQSPSNKVTEKGKDVELRCDPISGHTALYWYRQSLGQGLEFLIYFQGNSAPDKSGLPSDRFSAERTGGSVSTLTIQRTQQEDSAVYLCASSRGLGGSNTEAFFGQGTRLTVV.

This clone was found a few times. The chain links TRBV28 to TRBJ1-2; the match to TRBD1 covers 7 bases. Germline CDR1 and CDR2: MDHEN and SYDVKM. After removal of 3 bases from V and 8 bases from J, the junction contained 6 bases not matched to a gene. CDR3 size: 13 residues. CDR3 sequence reads: CASSLGDSPGYTF. The CDR3 nucleotides are TGTGCCAGCAGTTTGGGGGACAGCCCCGGCTACACCTTC.

This clone was counted a few times. J is TRBJ1-3 and V is TRBV19; no firm D call. Trimming cost V 4 bases and J 0 bases, with 10 bases left between them. This CDR3 is built from 15 residues. Germline CDR1 reads LNHDA; CDR2 reads SQIVND (reference sequence). The CDR3 is CASSTMGISGNTIYF. The CDR3, as DNA: TGTGCCAGTAGTACGATGGGAATCTCTGGAAACACCATATATTTT. Based on the CDR3 plus reference TRBV19 and TRBJ1-3, the full variable domain is DGGITQSPKYLFRKEGQNVTLSCEQNLNHDAMYWYRQDPGQGLRLIYYSQIVNDFQKGDIAEGYSVSREKKESFPLTVTSAQKNPTAFYLCASSTMGISGNTIYFGEGSWLTVV.

The chain has TRBV5-6 and TRBJ2-2, with 9 bases aligning to TRBD1. This CDR3 is 18 amino acids long. The V segment lost 4 bases and the J segment 7 bases; nucleotides outside the gene matches: 17. Germline V CDR1 and CDR2: SGHDT, YYEEEE. The CDR3 loop reads CASSHYFSGTGLGGELFF. The CDR3 DNA reads as TGTGCCAGCAGCCATTACTTCTCCGGGACAGGGTTAGGCGGGGAGCTGTTTTTT.

The J gene is TRBJ1-2, the V gene TRBV6-4; D remains ambiguous. V was clipped by 3 bases and J by 5 bases, with 7 bases between them. The germline gives CDR1 MRHNA, CDR2 SNTAGT. This CDR3 is 12 amino acids long. As DNA, the CDR3 is TGTGCCAGCAGTGAACGGGGTTATGGCTACACCTTC. It translates to CASSERGYGYTF.

The chain couples TRBV6-5 to TRBJ2-7, with 9 bases matching TRBD1. V was clipped by 2 bases and J by 6 bases; unmatched bases: 2. This CDR3 region has 13 residues. Per the germline V gene, CDR1 is MNHEY and CDR2 is SVGAGI. CDR3 nucleotide sequence: TGTGCCAGCAGTTACGGACAGGGGATCGAGCAGTACTTC. Protein sequence: CASSYGQGIEQYF.

This sequence joins TRBV7-2 and TRBJ1-5, with a weak D call TRBD1 (5 bases). Germline V gene data show CDR1 as SGHTA and CDR2 as FQGNSA. The CDR3 covers 16 residues. Trimming took off 0 bases at V and 3 bases at J, with 12 bases between the two ends. CDR3 sequence (DNA): TGTGCCAGCAGCTTAGCAGCCAGGGCTAACAATCAGCCCCAGCATTTT. Protein sequence: CASSLAARANNQPQHF.

This clone was seen a single time. V gene TRBV13 combines with J gene TRBJ2-1; 10 nucleotides agree with TRBD2. With V trimmed by 4 bases and J by 7 bases, 10 bases remained unmatched. The CDR3 is 16 residues long. Germline CDR1 is PRHDT and CDR2 is FYEKMQ (reference sequence). CDR3 coding DNA: TGTGCCAGCAGCTCCCTAGCGGGAGAGTTGATTAATGAGCAGTTCTTC. The encoded protein is CASSSLAGELINEQFF. Looking up the rest from reference TRBV13 and TRBJ2-1 gives the full variable domain: AAGVIQSPRHLIKEKRETATLKCYPIPRHDTVYWYQQGPGQDPQFLISFYEKMQSDKGSIPDRFSAQQFSDYHSELNMSSLELGDSALYFCASSSLAGELINEQFFGPGTRLTVL.

The chain joins TRBV5-1 to TRBJ2-5, with 9 nucleotides matching TRBD1. Trimming at V came to 4 bases and at J to 1 base, leaving 5 bases not matched to a gene. The CDR3 length is 15 residues. Germline V gene sequence: CDR1 SGHRS, CDR2 YFSETQ. The DNA for the CDR3 is TGCGCCAGCAGCGAGCAGACAGGGGGCCAAGAGACCCAGTACTTC. Amino acid sequence: CASSEQTGGQETQYF.

This clone came up a few times. V and J are TRBV2 and TRBJ1-2, with D possibly TRBD1 on 5 matching bases. V lost 1 base, J lost 5 bases, and 11 bases lay in between. CDR1 SNHLY and CDR2 FYNNEI come from the germline V gene. This CDR3 spans 14 amino acids. Here the CDR3 DNA reads TGTGCCAGCAGTGAAGGGCAGGGAGGATATGGCTACACCTTC. Protein: CASSEGQGGYGYTF.

The table lists this clone with a count of one. This chain links TRBV6-1 with TRBJ2-1, with 9 bases aligning to TRBD1. The germline CDR1 and CDR2 sequences are MNHNS and SASEGT. The CDR3 loop spans 15 amino acids. J was trimmed by 1 base and V by 6 bases; bases with no gene match: 4. CDR3 sequence: CASRKGTGSYNEQFF. DNA of the CDR3: TGTGCCAGCAGGAAGGGGACAGGGTCCTACAATGAGCAGTTCTTC.

The chain recombines TRBV4-2 with TRBJ1-1, with 7 bases fitting TRBD1. With 3 bases clipped from V and 3 bases from J, the junction kept 10 bases outside the gene matches. From germline, CDR1 is LGHNA and CDR2 YNFKEQ. This CDR3 is 16 amino acids long. CDR3 protein: CASSQATQGSYTEAFF. The CDR3 coding sequence is TGTGCCAGCAGCCAGGCCACACAGGGGTCATACACTGAAGCTTTCTTT.

The chain couples TRBV10-3 to TRBJ2-3; 9 positions agree with TRBD1. J gave up 1 base and V 10 bases, and 9 bases lay outside the gene matches. This CDR3 has 15 amino acids. Germline V CDR1 and CDR2: ENHRY, SYGVKD. Here the CDR3 reads CATSEQGAGTDTQYF. The CDR3 nucleotides read TGTGCCACATCCGAACAGGGGGCGGGCACAGATACGCAGTATTTT.

The rearrangement links TRBV4-3 to TRBJ2-7; D unresolved. The CDR3 consists of 11 residues. Trimming removed 1 base from V and 6 bases from J, with 4 bases in between. Germline CDR1 and CDR2: LGHNA and YSLEER. DNA of the CDR3: TGCGCCAGCAGCCAAGGGAGCGAGCAGTACTTC. This translates into CASSQGSEQYF.

The chain uses TRBV28 and TRBJ2-7, with 7 bases lining up with TRBD1. J lost 2 bases, V lost 6 bases, and 4 bases had no gene match. The CDR3 extends over 13 amino acids. Germline V gene lookup returns CDR1 MDHEN and CDR2 SYDVKM. CDR3 DNA: TGTGCCAGCAGCCTACAGGGGCCCTACGAGCAGTACTTC. Its protein is CASSLQGPYEQYF.

The chain combines TRBV15 with TRBJ2-3, with D perhaps matching TRBD2 (6 bases). Germline-derived CDR1 and CDR2 are LNHNV and YYDKDF (reference sequence). V lost 10 bases to trimming and J lost 4 bases, with 12 bases between them. The CDR3 has 12 residues. CDR3 coding DNA: TGTGCCATCGGCGGGGATTCAGATACGCAGTATTTT. Translation: CAIGGDSDTQYF.

The rearrangement joins TRBV5-1 to TRBJ2-5; 12 nucleotides match TRBD2. With 3 bases clipped from V and 0 bases from J, the junction kept 3 bases outside the gene matches. Germline lookup yields CDR1 SGHRS and CDR2 YFSETQ. This CDR3 spans 16 amino acids. The CDR3 is CASSWRTSGDQETQYF. The CDR3, as DNA: TGCGCCAGCAGCTGGAGGACTAGCGGGGACCAAGAGACCCAGTACTTC.

This chain uses TRBV19 with TRBJ2-7; D gene uncertain. This CDR3 spans 15 amino acids. Looked up from germline, CDR1 is LNHDA and CDR2 is SQIVND (reference sequence). Trimming removed 10 bases at V and 3 bases at J, with 22 bases between. For the CDR3, the DNA is TGTGCCACCGCCTGGAGAGCAAGTCAAAACTACGAGCAGTACTTC. It encodes CATAWRASQNYEQYF.

V usage is TRBV28 and J usage is TRBJ2-7, with TRBD2 as a possible D gene (7 bases). This CDR3 is 13 amino acids long. With 6 bases removed from V and 8 bases from J, the gap between germline ends came to 17 bases. Germline V gives CDR1 MDHEN, CDR2 SYDVKM. Here the CDR3 reads CASSEGGKAQQYF. In nucleotides, the CDR3 is TGTGCCAGCAGCGAGGGGGGGAAGGCCCAGCAGTACTTC.

The CDR3 is CASSPGLATYNEQFF. The CDR3 region has the DNA TGTGCCAGCAGTCCGGGACTAGCAACCTACAATGAGCAGTTCTTC. The chain joins TRBV27 to TRBJ2-1, with 9 bases identical to TRBD2. Germline CDR1 and CDR2: MNHEY and SMNVEV (reference sequence). This CDR3 has 15 residues. J lost 2 bases, V lost 5 bases, and 4 bases had no gene match.

Only a few counts were recorded for this clone. This rearrangement joins TRBV5-6 to TRBJ2-7, with TRBD2 matching over 8 bases. Trimming removed 2 bases from V and 0 bases from J; junction bases left unmatched: 7. This CDR3 is built from 16 residues. Germline V gives CDR1 SGHDT, CDR2 YYEEEE. The CDR3 region is CASSFGAGVHSYEQYF. The CDR3 DNA reads as TGTGCCAGCAGCTTCGGAGCGGGGGTTCACTCCTACGAGCAGTACTTC.

This chain connects TRBV2 to TRBJ1-4; D possibly corresponds to TRBD1 (5 bases). The germline V gene has CDR1 SNHLY and CDR2 FYNNEI. This CDR3 comprises 15 residues. Trimming took 5 bases from V and 0 from J, leaving 10 bases between them. The CDR3 is CASSPTGSTNEKLFF. CDR3 coding DNA: TGTGCCAGCAGTCCAACAGGATCAACTAATGAAAAACTGTTTTTT.

The gene calls are TRBV7-2 and TRBJ2-3, with 12 nucleotides matching TRBD2. The CDR3 has 16 residues. Per the germline V gene, CDR1 is SGHTA and CDR2 is FQGNSA. Germline trimming cut 3 bases from V and 11 bases from J; bases unmatched to any gene: 12. The CDR3 sequence: CASSFLRASGGEGQYF. CDR3 DNA sequence: TGTGCCAGCAGCTTTCTTAGGGCTAGCGGGGGGGAGGGGCAGTATTTT.